What follows are 14 T cell receptor beta chains derived from one specimen sequenced in a study of blood T cell repertoires in COVID-19. Data came from immunoSEQ multiplex PCR; TCRdb stores just in-frame clones and leaves some out. The sample has 140,000 to 150,000 clones; more than 75% are singletons. Source material: PBMCs or T cells enriched from blood (not recorded which). The receptors were gathered from a man aged 55 to 70 who had recovered from COVID-19.

The rearrangement links TRBV19 to TRBJ1-4, with a weak D call TRBD1 (5 bases). Germline V lookup: CDR1 LNHDA, CDR2 SQIVND (reference sequence). The CDR3 sequence is 13 residues long. Trimming pared 7 bases from V and 0 bases from J, leaving 6 bases between. The CDR3 bases are TGTGCCAGTATGACAGCAACTAATGAAAAACTGTTTTTT. Protein: CASMTATNEKLFF. The full variable domain, with the rest looked up from reference TRBV19 and TRBJ1-4, is DGGITQSPKYLFRKEGQNVTLSCEQNLNHDAMYWYRQDPGQGLRLIYYSQIVNDFQKGDIAEGYSVSREKKESFPLTVTSAQKNPTAFYLCASMTATNEKLFFGSGTQLSVL.

This chain joins TRBV5-1 and TRBJ2-7; D call uncertain. The CDR3 contains 17 residues. Looked up from germline, CDR1 is SGHRS and CDR2 is YFSETQ. V was trimmed by 4 bases and J by 3 bases, leaving 23 bases between them. DNA for the CDR3: TGCGCCAGCAGCGCTGCCCCTCCTCTATCATTACTCTACGAGCAGTACTTC. This gives the protein CASSAAPPLSLLYEQYF. Full variable domain (outside the CDR3, taken from reference TRBV5-1 and TRBJ2-7): KAGVTQTPRYLIKTRGQQVTLSCSPISGHRSVSWYQQTPGQGLQFLFEYFSETQRNKGNFPGRFSGRQFSNSRSEMNVSTLELGDSALYLCASSAAPPLSLLYEQYFGPGTRLTVT.

V and J are TRBV2 and TRBJ2-5; 8 bases map to TRBD1. Per germline, CDR1 SNHLY and CDR2 FYNNEI. CDR3 size: 14 residues. Trimming took 5 bases from V and 1 from J; bases not matched to a gene: 3. CDR3: CASSTDRGQETQYF. The CDR3 nucleotides are TGTGCCAGCAGTACCGACAGGGGCCAAGAGACCCAGTACTTC.

The chain links TRBV15 to TRBJ2-2; 7 nucleotides match TRBD1. Germline V lookup: CDR1 LNHNV, CDR2 YYDKDF (reference sequence). The CDR3 consists of 17 residues. V was pared by 3 bases and J by 7 bases, with 14 bases of the junction left unmatched. Here the CDR3 reads CATSSPRTGADIGELFF. Here the CDR3 DNA reads TGTGCCACCAGCAGTCCGAGAACAGGGGCGGATATCGGGGAGCTGTTTTTT.

Only a few counts were recorded for this clone. The same CDR3 is also encoded by other DNA sequences in this sample. CDR3 region: CASSPDSYEQYF. The CDR3 DNA reads as TGTGCCAGCAGCCCCGACAGCTACGAGCAGTACTTC. V is TRBV28 and J is TRBJ2-7, with a weak D call TRBD1 (5 bases). Germline V gene lookup returns CDR1 MDHEN and CDR2 SYDVKM. Trimming left V 6 bases short and J 3 bases short, with 9 bases between. The CDR3 is 12 amino acids.

The V call is TRBV15, the J call TRBJ2-2, with D possibly matching TRBD2 (6 bases). The CDR3 has 14 residues. V lost 5 bases to trimming and J lost 6 bases, with 13 bases between them. Germline V lookup: CDR1 LNHNV, CDR2 YYDKDF (reference sequence). CDR3 in DNA: TGTGCCACCAGCGGGGGGAAAGTTTCCGGGGAGCTGTTTTTT. It translates to CATSGGKVSGELFF.

For the CDR3, the DNA is TGTGCCAGCACCCGGGACAGGGTGTCTCACGAGCAGTACTTC. This sequence encodes CASTRDRVSHEQYF. The chain carries TRBV6-6 and TRBJ2-7; 9 positions agree with TRBD1. The V and J ends lost 7 bases and 5 bases, in that order; junction bases with no gene match: 9. The CDR3 loop spans 14 amino acids. Germline V gene sequence: CDR1 MNHNY, CDR2 SVGAGI (reference sequence).

This clone has only one observation. The rearrangement joins TRBV5-1 to TRBJ1-1; D possibly corresponds to TRBD1 (5 bases). The V and J ends lost 4 bases and 1 base respectively, with 8 bases between them. CDR3 length equals 13 residues. Per germline, CDR1 SGHRS and CDR2 YFSETQ. In DNA form, the CDR3 reads TGCGCCAGCAGCCAGGGCACGAACACTGAAGCTTTCTTT. The encoded protein is CASSQGTNTEAFF.

The chain combines TRBV2 with TRBJ1-6; the match to TRBD1 covers 9 bases. CDR3 size: 15 residues. Unmatched junction bases numbered 7, after V lost 5 bases and J lost 8 bases. Germline loops: CDR1 SNHLY, CDR2 FYNNEI. The CDR3 is CASSPGTGTYSPLHF. The DNA of the CDR3 is TGTGCCAGCAGTCCTGGGACAGGGACTTATTCACCCCTCCACTTT.

This clone was detected a few times. The chain recombines TRBV5-6 with TRBJ2-7; unclear D gene. V shed 0 bases and J shed 2 bases, with 12 bases lying between them. Germline CDR1 SGHDT, CDR2 YYEEEE. The CDR3 is made up of 15 amino acids. In DNA, the CDR3 is TGTGCCAGCAGCTTGGTAGGCCAGGCGACCTACGAGCAGTACTTC. This gives the protein CASSLVGQATYEQYF.

This sequence joins TRBV4-2 and TRBJ2-1; D is undetermined. This CDR3 is 16 amino acids long. V was cut by 0 bases and J by 5 bases, with 14 bases left in between. Germline V gives CDR1 LGHNA, CDR2 YNFKEQ. The CDR3 DNA is TGTGCCAGCAGCCAAGAAGCGAGCCCCTACCACAATGAGCAGTTCTTC. Translated: CASSQEASPYHNEQFF.

This clone was found once. V is TRBV19 and J is TRBJ1-6, with 9 bases identical to TRBD1. The CDR3 runs to 17 residues. CDR1 LNHDA and CDR2 SQIVND come from the germline V gene (reference sequence). After removal of 6 bases from V and 10 bases from J, the junction contained 16 bases not matched to a gene. The CDR3 nucleotides read TGTGCCAGTAGAATCTACTATCCACAGGGGGCTGGGTCACCCCTCCACTTT. Its protein product is CASRIYYPQGAGSPLHF.

This chain uses TRBV10-3 with TRBJ2-2; TRBD1 aligns across 7 bases. The CDR3 has 14 residues. The V gene end was trimmed by 9 bases and the J gene end by 4 bases; junction bases not matched to a gene: 8. Germline values: CDR1 ENHRY, CDR2 SYGVKD. CDR3 DNA: TGTGCCATTCGGGCGACAGGGACCACCGGGGAGCTGTTTTTT. Residues: CAIRATGTTGELFF.

The chain joins TRBV5-3 to TRBJ1-3; TRBD1 agrees at 7 bases. TRBV5-3 carries the ORF label, with uncertain function. CDR3 length: 14 amino acids. V lost 10 bases and J lost 3; bases outside the gene matches: 10. The CDR3 reads CADPTGRCGNTIYF. The DNA for the CDR3 is TGTGCCGACCCGACAGGGCGATGTGGAAACACCATATATTTT.